The T cell receptor (beta chain) under discussion was sequenced for a study of T cell changes during pregnancy in multiple sclerosis. This CDR3 is 16 amino acids long. V lost 2 bases to trimming and J lost 8 bases, with 19 bases between them. CDR1 and CDR2 from the germline V gene are SGHRS and YFSETQ. Measured with immunoSEQ multiplex PCR; TCRdb has only the in-frame clones, and not every one. This sample yields 30,000 or so clones, of which about 92% are seen a single time; roughly 0.4% belongs to the top ten. The receptor was isolated from a female donor with multiple sclerosis, enrolled in a pregnancy study. The sample consisted of CD4+ T cells from peripheral blood mononuclear cells, taken after pregnancy. The chain carries TRBV5-1 and TRBJ1-4; weak D call: TRBD1 (5 bases). The chain's CDR3 is CASSLGATSGEEKLFF. The CDR3, as DNA: TGCGCCAGCAGCTTAGGGGCGACCTCGGGAGAGGAAAAACTGTTTTTT.